The source of this T cell receptor beta chain is a study of blood T cells in healthy people across ages. Turning to the study itself: Template switching captured about one barcoded beta molecule per two T cells.

The second PCR ran roughly 7 to 11 cycles with a sample-barcoded 5' primer and J-beta primers. TCRdb itself ran the 5' RACE reads through MiXCR, one entry per CDR3 protein. The sample has over 950,000 distinct CDR3 sequences, roughly two fifths seen once. The CDR3 spans 15 residues. Trimming took off 3 bases at V and 7 bases at J, with 15 bases between the two ends. As to this clonotype: Its antigen is unidentified.

Study conclusions and caveats: Greater diversity and more naive CD4+ cells were seen in long-lived donors than in aged donors. Age brought a roughly linear fall in TCR beta diversity measured per million T cells.

The receptor comes from a man between 18 and 29 years old in good health. The sample consisted of blood. The chain links TRBV12-3 or TRBV12-4 to TRBJ1-4; a possible D gene is TRBD1 (6 bases). CDR3 sequence (DNA): TGTGCCAGCAGTTTGATGGGGACAAAGACTGAAAAACTGTTTTTT. Amino acids: CASSLMGTKTEKLFF.